The next 26 T cell receptor beta chains were all read from a single sample in a study of cytomegalovirus exposure and HLA in healthy donors. Vbeta (60) and Jbeta (13) primers were used in the PCR. Here immunoSEQ multiplex PCR was the method, and the copy in TCRdb shows in-frame clones only, minus some. The sample has about 110,000 clones; approximately 80% are singletons. Sequenced sample: PBMCs. The source of these receptors is a man aged 50 to 60 in good health and CMV-seronegative.

This chain joins TRBV5-4 and TRBJ2-5; TRBD1 might be the D (5 bases). Per the germline V gene, CDR1 is SGHNT and CDR2 is YYREEE (reference sequence). V lost 0 bases to trimming and J lost 7 bases, with 13 bases between them. The CDR3 runs 14 residues. The CDR3 DNA sequence: TGTGCCAGCAGCTTGGAACAGGCCGAAGGGACCCAGTACTTC. As protein: CASSLEQAEGTQYF.

This clone appeared once. This chain links TRBV5-5 with TRBJ1-5, with 9 bases lining up with TRBD1. Per the germline V gene, CDR1 is SGHKS and CDR2 is YYEKEE (reference sequence). The CDR3 is made up of 15 amino acids. Unmatched junction bases numbered 7, after V lost 3 bases and J lost 6 bases. CDR3 DNA sequence: TGTGCCAGCAGCTGGGGGACAGGGAGAGGTCAGCCCCAGCATTTT. This sequence encodes CASSWGTGRGQPQHF.

V and J are TRBV19 and TRBJ2-5; TRBD2 agrees at 9 bases. This CDR3 comprises 15 residues. Germline-derived CDR1 and CDR2 are LNHDA and SQIVND (reference sequence). Trimming at V came to 3 bases and at J to 5 bases, leaving 7 bases not matched to a gene. CDR3 residues: CASSMAGTSTETQYF. The CDR3 DNA sequence: TGTGCCAGTAGTATGGCGGGGACTAGCACCGAGACCCAGTACTTC.

The chain uses TRBV4-2 and TRBJ1-1; D is unresolved. This CDR3 has 13 residues. The germline V gene encodes CDR1 LGHNA and CDR2 YNFKEQ. V dropped 0 bases and J dropped 4 bases, with 6 bases sitting between them. As DNA, the CDR3 is TGTGCCAGCAGCCAAGATGAGGGCACTGAAGCTTTCTTT. Translating gives CASSQDEGTEAFF.

This CDR3 reads CASSQDKPSGNSPLHF. CDR3 in DNA: TGTGCCAGCAGCCAAGACAAGCCCAGCGGTAATTCACCCCTCCACTTT. The chain recombines TRBV7-9 with TRBJ1-6, with unresolved D. The CDR3 is 16 residues long. The germline V gene encodes CDR1 SEHNR and CDR2 FQNEAQ (reference sequence). The V end lost 5 bases, the J end lost 6 bases, and 17 bases lay between the germline ends.

The chain uses TRBV28 and TRBJ1-6, with 7 bases matching TRBD1. There are 14 residues in the CDR3. Losses at the gene ends were 7 bases for V and 4 bases for J; bases not matched to a gene: 4. Germline V gene sequence: CDR1 MDHEN, CDR2 SYDVKM. The CDR3 bases are TGTGCCAGCATAAACAGGGGTTATAATTCACCCCTCCACTTT. It encodes CASINRGYNSPLHF.

This clone was observed once. The V gene is TRBV29-1, the J gene TRBJ1-2, with D possibly matching TRBD1 (5 bases). In germline, CDR1 is SQVTM, CDR2 ANQGSEA. The CDR3 has 11 amino acids. V was cut by 4 bases and J by 8 bases, with 11 bases left in between. The CDR3 sequence: CSVVGVKGYTF. The CDR3, as DNA: TGCAGCGTTGTAGGGGTAAAAGGCTACACCTTC.

V gene TRBV29-1 combines with J gene TRBJ1-1, with TRBD1 identical over 7 bases. The V gene's germline CDR1 is SQVTM and CDR2 ANQGSEA. The junction had 5 bases not matched to a gene; V was cut back by 8 bases and J by 5 bases. The CDR3 has 11 amino acids. CDR3: CSFARGTEAFF. The CDR3 nucleotides read TGCAGCTTTGCCAGGGGGACTGAAGCTTTCTTT. Full variable domain (rest looked up from reference TRBV29-1 and TRBJ1-1): SAVISQKPSRDICQRGTSLTIQCQVDSQVTMMFWYRQQPGQSLTLIATANQGSEATYESGFVIDKFPISRPNLTFSTLTVSNMSPEDSSIYLCSFARGTEAFFGQGTRLTVV.

The genes are TRBV12-5 and TRBJ1-5; unclear D gene. Germline CDR1 and CDR2: LGHNT and FRNRAP. The V gene lost 0 bases and the J gene lost 0 bases, with 12 bases spanning the gap. CDR3 size: 17 residues. DNA for the CDR3: TGTGCTAGTGGTTTGGTGGGCTTCAGTGATAGCAATCAGCCCCAGCATTTT. It specifies CASGLVGFSDSNQPQHF.

Only a few counts were recorded for this clone. The chain is built from TRBV5-4 and TRBJ2-3; 8 positions match TRBD1. This CDR3 contains 16 residues. Unmatched junction bases numbered 9, after V lost 2 bases and J lost 4 bases. The germline gives CDR1 SGHNT, CDR2 YYREEE (reference sequence). CDR3 sequence reads: CASSLRTGKGSDTQYF. The CDR3 DNA follows: TGTGCCAGCAGCTTACGGACAGGGAAGGGGTCAGATACGCAGTATTTT.

This rearrangement joins TRBV18 to TRBJ2-6; D may be TRBD2 (5 bases). Trimming pared 6 bases from V and 1 base from J, leaving 13 bases between. This CDR3 is 16 amino acids long. Germline assignment: CDR1 KGHSH and CDR2 LQKENI. CDR3 in DNA: TGTGCCAGCTCCCCCCAACGGGGTTCTGGGGCCAACGTCCTGACTTTC. Translating gives CASSPQRGSGANVLTF.

The chain recombines TRBV7-9 with TRBJ1-4; tentatively, D is TRBD1 (6 bases). The CDR3 runs 13 residues. Germline V gene lookup returns CDR1 SEHNR and CDR2 FQNEAQ (reference sequence). Between the trimmed V and J ends, which lost 4 bases and 10 bases, there was a span of 13 bases. CDR3 DNA sequence: TGTGCCAGCAGCTACCAGGAAGGGGGAAAACTGTTTTTT. Protein: CASSYQEGGKLFF.

This chain links TRBV30 with TRBJ2-2; perhaps TRBD2 as D (7 bases). V lost 0 bases, J lost 7 bases, and 9 bases lay in between. Germline V gives CDR1 GTSNPN, CDR2 SVGIG (reference sequence). The CDR3 totals 13 residues. DNA of the CDR3: TGTGCCTGGAGTGTAGGGGGGGTCGGGGAGCTGTTTTTT. This codes for CAWSVGGVGELFF.

The CDR3 nucleotides read TGTGCCAGCAGCTTGGGGGCCAGGAGCCTCTACGAGCAGTACGTC. Protein: CASSLGARSLYEQYV. The chain couples TRBV11-2 to TRBJ2-7, with D possibly matching TRBD1 (6 bases). Germline V lookup: CDR1 SGHAT, CDR2 FQNNGV. V was shortened by 3 bases and J by 3 bases, with 15 bases between the two germline ends. CDR3 length: 15 amino acids.

The chain recombines TRBV29-1 with TRBJ2-2; D might be TRBD1 (5 bases). Germline V gene data show CDR1 as SQVTM and CDR2 as ANQGSEA. The V gene lost 4 bases and the J gene lost 0 bases, with 9 bases spanning the gap. The length of the CDR3 is 14 residues. CDR3 bases: TGCAGCGTTGCCCGACAGACGAACACCGGGGAGCTGTTTTTT. Translating gives CSVARQTNTGELFF.

This chain uses TRBV30 with TRBJ1-4; the match to TRBD1 covers 8 bases. The germline V gene has CDR1 GTSNPN and CDR2 SVGIG (reference sequence). This CDR3 is 13 amino acids long. V lost 5 bases and J lost 8; bases outside the gene matches: 7. The CDR3 reads CAWSGQVLEKLFF. CDR3 DNA sequence: TGTGCCTGGTCGGGACAGGTCCTGGAAAAACTGTTTTTT.

The rearrangement uses TRBV4-2 and TRBJ1-5; D ambiguous. The CDR3 sequence is 16 residues long. V was cut by 4 bases and J by 3 bases, with 16 bases left in between. Germline lookup yields CDR1 LGHNA and CDR2 YNFKEQ. The CDR3 spells CASSLSLRDPNQPQHF. In DNA form, the CDR3 reads TGTGCCAGCAGCCTAAGCTTGAGGGATCCCAATCAGCCCCAGCATTTT.

The chain has TRBV2 and TRBJ1-5; 8 bases map to TRBD1. V was pared by 5 bases and J by 6 bases, with 6 bases of the junction left unmatched. The CDR3 extends over 14 amino acids. Germline assignment: CDR1 SNHLY and CDR2 FYNNEI. CDR3 nucleotides: TGTGCCAGCAGTCACACAGGGGGGGGTCAGCCCCAGCATTTT. Protein product: CASSHTGGGQPQHF.

The rearrangement uses TRBV7-9 and TRBJ1-2; no firm D call. The germline V gene has CDR1 SEHNR and CDR2 FQNEAQ (reference sequence). This CDR3 is built from 14 residues. Trimming took off 6 bases at V and 2 bases at J, with 13 bases between the two ends. The CDR3 DNA sequence: TGTGCCAGCAGTCTGAGCACAGTCAACTATGGCTACACCTTC. As protein: CASSLSTVNYGYTF.

The chain is built from TRBV28 and TRBJ1-4, with TRBD1 matching 7 bases. The junction had 16 bases not matched to a gene; V was cut back by 4 bases and J by 8 bases. The V gene's germline CDR1 is MDHEN and CDR2 SYDVKM. The CDR3 runs 17 residues. CDR3 nucleotides: TGTGCCAGCAGTTCCATCACACACAGGGGTCCGAAGGAAAAACTGTTTTTT. Protein: CASSSITHRGPKEKLFF.

V gene TRBV27 combines with J gene TRBJ2-5; 11 bases map to TRBD1. The CDR3 is made up of 14 amino acids. V shed 6 bases, J shed 5 bases, and the junction held 5 bases outside the gene matches. Per germline, CDR1 MNHEY and CDR2 SMNVEV (reference sequence). The CDR3 protein is CASRPGQGEETQYF. Written as DNA, the CDR3 is TGTGCCAGCAGACCGGGACAGGGGGAGGAGACCCAGTACTTC.

A single count supports this clone. The chain joins TRBV4-2 to TRBJ1-6; D is ambiguous. V was cut by 1 base and J by 0 bases, with 10 bases left in between. CDR1 is LGHNA, CDR2 YNFKEQ, per germline. The CDR3 runs to 17 residues. The CDR3 sequence: CASSQGQQSSYNSPLHF. The DNA of the CDR3 is TGTGCCAGCAGCCAAGGTCAACAGAGCTCCTATAATTCACCCCTCCACTTT.

This clone has only a few counts. This chain joins TRBV7-2 and TRBJ1-4, with a possible D match to TRBD1 (5 bases). Trimming cost V 0 bases and J 8 bases, with 13 bases left between them. The CDR3 contains 15 residues. In germline, CDR1 is SGHTA, CDR2 FQGNSA. The CDR3 nucleotides are TGTGCCAGCAGCTTAGCTCCCGGGGGAGGCGAAAAACTGTTTTTT. Encoded protein: CASSLAPGGGEKLFF.

This rearrangement joins TRBV4-2 to TRBJ2-7, with 7 bases matching TRBD1. The CDR3 is made up of 16 amino acids. The germline CDR1 and CDR2 sequences are LGHNA and YNFKEQ. Trimming took 0 bases from V and 5 from J; bases not matched to a gene: 10. Here the CDR3 DNA reads TGTGCCAGCAGCCAAGAGGGGGCAGGGGGAATCGACGAGCAGTACTTC. It encodes CASSQEGAGGIDEQYF.

The chain couples TRBV19 to TRBJ2-6; 10 bases fit TRBD1. Germline CDR1 LNHDA, CDR2 SQIVND (reference sequence). This CDR3 spans 16 amino acids. V dropped 8 bases and J dropped 4; count of bases not matched to a gene: 8. CDR3 loop: CASWDRGMSGANVLTF. Written as DNA, the CDR3 is TGTGCCAGTTGGGACAGGGGAATGTCCGGGGCCAACGTCCTGACTTTC.

This clone was found once. The gene calls are TRBV10-3 and TRBJ2-1; D perhaps matches TRBD1 (5 bases). The ends were cut back, 3 bases at V and 8 bases at J, with 14 bases in the middle. The germline CDR1 and CDR2 sequences are ENHRY and SYGVKD. CDR3 size: 14 residues. The CDR3 reads CAISERGEGDEQFF. The CDR3 nucleotides are TGTGCCATCAGTGAACGTGGGGAAGGGGATGAGCAGTTCTTC.